This record concerns one T cell receptor (beta chain) sequence. The specificity of this receptor is unknown. No base qualities exist here, and no much larger clone lies one base off it. This specimen belongs to a study of blood T cell repertoires in COVID-19 (dated by TCRdb to 2019 to 2021). Looking at the study overall: Collaborator samples came from the United States, Italy and Spain and covered acute and convalescent phases of COVID-19. The repertoires were released in a freely available public database meant as a resource for research on the immune response to SARS-CoV-2. The prospective study material was composed of cDNA or gDNA derived from T cells, B-cell-depleted T cells, or PBMCs. The sample metadata nearly always contained a de-identified subject ID, COVID-19 status, age in years and sex. The dataset comprised deeply sampled blood TCRbeta repertoires from subjects exposed to, actively infected with, or recovered from COVID-19. Where available, HLA class I and class II types were obtained from metadata supplied by the sample provider rather than from assay-based typing. The samples were drawn from the first 160 participants of the ongoing ImmuneRACE study and from 1,254 subjects provided by 6 global collaborators.

A second Seattle source provided samples from volunteer blood donors who had recovered from COVID-19. Each collaborating institution followed its own protocols to collect whole blood in K2EDTA tubes. For TCRbeta analysis, collaborators shipped samples in one of three forms: frozen whole blood, isolated PBMCs, or DNA extracted from either of those sample types. Paper-wide results and their limitations: Clinical and demographic metadata were provided uncurated, with the amount varying by source and participant.

TCRbeta CDR3 regions were amplified from genomic DNA using the immunoSEQ Assay, a bias-controlled multiplex PCR. The original pipeline was this. The number of nucleated cells in each sample was estimated by amplification of reference gene primers within the assay. To quantify the absolute abundance of each unique TCRbeta CDR3 rearrangement, sequence reads were collapsed and filtered. For each sample, productive Simpson clonality was calculated as the square root of Simpson's diversity index over productive rearrangements. TCRdb's version of the immuneACCESS table is confined to in-frame rearrangements and falls short of the full clone set. An unresolved V gene accounts for under half of the shortfall where checked; the remainder is of unknown origin. That table is the source of V, J and clone size, and D and trimming were worked out from the DNA. The sample yields 200,000 to 250,000 clones; about 89% were counted once. Around 6.5% of the sample is held by the ten biggest clonotypes.

The CDR3 spans 13 residues, from the cysteine through the phenylalanine. Solely the CDR3 DNA is kept, with 39 bases framed from the first base. V is reduced by 3 bases and J by 4 bases, leaving a spacing of 7 bases between them. CDR1 and CDR2 are read off the germline V gene (reference sequence) as LGHDT and YNNKEL. Sequenced sample: peripheral blood. The receptor chain draws on TRBV3-1 (or the pseudogene TRBV3-2) and TRBJ1-5, with TRBD1 tentatively as D gene (5 bases match). This TCR came from a man aged 55 to 70 who had recovered from COVID-19. CDR3 sequence: CASSQEGNQPQHF. The base sequence is TGTGCCAGCAGCCAGGAGGGGAATCAGCCCCAGCATTTT.